This T cell receptor (beta chain) was sequenced for a study of breast tumors, draining lymph nodes, adjacent tissues. TCRdb independently ran MiXCR on the multiplex PCR reads; one entry per CDR3 protein. The table records roughly 260,000 distinct CDR3 sequences, under 35% of them present only once. In the case of this clonotype: No antigen is known for it.

Study-wide points: Compared with lymph nodes, tumors were less diverse; compared with nontumor tissue, more. Luminal-like breast cancer showed significantly higher tumor–nontumor repertoire similarity than basal-like.

Samples came from axillary lymph nodes draining the breast cancer. The material sequenced was axillary lymph node tissue. The source is a female donor with breast cancer. Some clones in this sample may be carry-over from other donors' samples.

CDR3 sequence: CASSFWRGQGEAFF. CDR3 nucleotides: TGTGCCAGCAGCTTCTGGCGGGGACAGGGTGAAGCTTTCTTT. The chain employs TRBV7-9 and TRBJ1-1, with TRBD1 matching 9 bases. The V segment lost 3 bases and the J segment 7 bases; nucleotides outside the gene matches: 6. This CDR3 is built from 14 residues. From germline, CDR1 is SEHNR and CDR2 FQNEAQ (reference sequence).